This T cell receptor (beta chain) originates from a study of OX40 agonist ivuxolimab in advanced cancers. As for the study in general: The study treated patients with ivuxolimab, an agonistic anti-OX40 (CD134) antibody.

Study observations and caveats: At 0.1 to 3.0 mg/kg and by week 6, clonal expansion occurred in CD4+ and CD8+ blood T cells. Expanded clones were, on average, more numerous among CD8+ T cells than CD4+.

The CDR3 covers 13 residues. Germline CDR1 is LNHDA and CDR2 is SQIVND (reference sequence). The V and J ends lost 5 bases and 1 base respectively, with 9 bases between them. The data were produced by immunoSEQ multiplex PCR, yet TCRdb's version contains in-frame clones alone and is incomplete. Among 25,000 to 30,000 clones listed, more than 75% were seen once. Turning to this clone: Its antigen remains unidentified.

The specimen comprised CD4+ or CD8+ T cells sorted from blood, sampled in a trial of the OX40 agonist ivuxolimab. The TCR comes from an adult with an advanced solid tumor such as melanoma, head and neck, liver or kidney cancer. The chain has TRBV19 and TRBJ2-7; D is unclear. The CDR3 protein is CASSPNPSYEQYF. CDR3 DNA: TGTGCCAGTAGTCCCAATCCTTCCTACGAGCAGTACTTC. The full variable domain, rest sourced from reference TRBV19 and TRBJ2-7, is DGGITQSPKYLFRKEGQNVTLSCEQNLNHDAMYWYRQDPGQGLRLIYYSQIVNDFQKGDIAEGYSVSREKKESFPLTVTSAQKNPTAFYLCASSPNPSYEQYFGPGTRLTVT.